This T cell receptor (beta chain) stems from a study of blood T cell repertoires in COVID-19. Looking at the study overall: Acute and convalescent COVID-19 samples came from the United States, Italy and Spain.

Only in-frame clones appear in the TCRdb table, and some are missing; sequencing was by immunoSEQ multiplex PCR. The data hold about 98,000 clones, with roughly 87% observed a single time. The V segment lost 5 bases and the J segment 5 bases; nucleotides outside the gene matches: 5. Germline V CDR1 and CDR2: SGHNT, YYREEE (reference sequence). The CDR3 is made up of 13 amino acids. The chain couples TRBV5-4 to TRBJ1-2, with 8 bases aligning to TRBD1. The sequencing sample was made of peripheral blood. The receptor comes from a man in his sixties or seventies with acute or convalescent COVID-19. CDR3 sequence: CASSPDRGYGYTF. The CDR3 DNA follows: TGTGCCAGCAGTCCCGACAGGGGATATGGCTACACCTTC. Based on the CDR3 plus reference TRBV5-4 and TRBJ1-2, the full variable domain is ETGVTQSPTHLIKTRGQQVTLRCSSQSGHNTVSWYQQALGQGPQFIFQYYREEENGRGNFPPRFSGLQFPNYSSELNVNALELDDSALYLCASSPDRGYGYTFGSGTRLTVV.